A single sample gave rise to the 19 T cell receptor beta chains below, sequenced in a study of tumor-infiltrating lymphocytes in localized non-small cell lung cancer. The protocol was immunoSEQ multiplex PCR, while the TCRdb copy is restricted to in-frame clones and leaves out a portion. Of about 16,000 clones listed, over 55% were seen once; the top ten hold around 6%. Sequencing was done on a sample of lung tumor tissue. The receptors were gathered from a human donor with non-small cell lung cancer.

This clone was detected only once. This chain's CDR3 is CASSFVQGLAETQYF. CDR3 DNA: TGTGCCAGCAGCTTCGTCCAGGGCTTAGCAGAGACCCAGTACTTC. The rearrangement joins TRBV7-9 to TRBJ2-5; D is perhaps TRBD1 (5 bases). Germline V lookup: CDR1 SEHNR, CDR2 FQNEAQ (reference sequence). The CDR3 has 15 amino acids. The V end was cut by 3 bases, the J end by 4 bases, with 15 bases between.

In regard to this clone: Other nucleotide sequences from this sample produce the same CDR3. The chain couples TRBV18 to TRBJ2-3; D is unresolved. This CDR3 has 14 amino acids. Germline values: CDR1 KGHSH, CDR2 LQKENI. V lost 0 bases and J lost 0, with 4 bases in between. DNA of the CDR3: TGTGCCAGCTCACCACCCGGTAGCACAGATACGCAGTATTTT. Translation gives CASSPPGSTDTQYF. The whole variable domain, remainder taken from reference TRBV18 and TRBJ2-3, is NAGVMQNPRHLVRRRGQEARLRCSPMKGHSHVYWYRQLPEEGLKFMVYLQKENIIDESGMPKERFSAEFPKEGPSILRIQQVVRGDSAAYFCASSPPGSTDTQYFGPGTRLTVL.

The gene calls are TRBV4-1 and TRBJ2-1; 13 positions match TRBD2. Germline V gene sequence: CDR1 MGHRA, CDR2 YSYEKL. The CDR3 is 16 residues long. J gave up 7 bases and V 2 bases, and 5 bases lay outside the gene matches. The CDR3, as DNA: TGCGCCAGCAGCCAAAGGACTAGCGGGAGAAGTAATGAGCAGTTCTTC. This translates into CASSQRTSGRSNEQFF.

The V and J genes are TRBV11-2 and TRBJ2-7; 9 bases line up with TRBD1. Germline CDR1 and CDR2: SGHAT and FQNNGV. CDR3 length: 17 amino acids. After removal of 2 bases from V and 3 bases from J, the junction contained 11 bases not matched to a gene. The CDR3 sequence is CASSLTQSGQGIYEQYF. As DNA, the CDR3 is TGTGCCAGCAGCTTAACCCAATCGGGACAGGGAATCTACGAGCAGTACTTC.

V usage is TRBV11-3 and J usage is TRBJ2-6; maybe TRBD1 (6 bases). From germline, CDR1 is SGHNT and CDR2 YENEEA. The V and J ends lost 6 bases and 4 bases respectively, with 19 bases between them. This CDR3 comprises 17 residues. CDR3 in DNA: TGTGCCAGCAGTAGGGACATTCTAAGCTGGGGGGCCAACGTCCTGACTTTC. It specifies CASSRDILSWGANVLTF.

This clone showed up just once. The V gene is TRBV11-3, the J gene TRBJ2-2; D is possibly TRBD1 or TRBD2 (6 bases each). V was pared by 2 bases and J by 7 bases, with 8 bases between. This CDR3 has 13 residues. CDR1 is SGHNT and CDR2 is YENEEA in the germline V gene. This CDR3 is CASSLRGDGELFF. As DNA, the CDR3 is TGTGCCAGCAGCTTAAGGGGGGACGGGGAGCTGTTTTTT.

In its sample, this clone ranks as medium-sized. This CDR3 is CASSFGTHSGNTIYF. The DNA of the CDR3 is TGTGCCAGCAGCTTTGGAACCCACTCTGGAAACACCATATATTTT. The rearrangement links TRBV5-4 to TRBJ1-3; D is ambiguous. The V end was cut by 2 bases, the J end by 0 bases, with 9 bases between. Germline V gene data show CDR1 as SGHNT and CDR2 as YYREEE (reference sequence). The CDR3 is 15 residues long.

The rearrangement links TRBV7-9 to TRBJ1-1; D ambiguous. Trimming shortened V by 1 base and J by 4 bases, and 10 bases separated the two germline ends. CDR1 is SEHNR and CDR2 is FQNEAQ in the germline V gene (reference sequence). The CDR3 spans 14 residues. CDR3 loop: CASSLVGVGTEAFF. In DNA, the CDR3 is TGTGCCAGCAGCTTAGTGGGAGTCGGCACTGAAGCTTTCTTT.

The J gene is TRBJ2-7, the V gene TRBV4-2; D gene unclear. The germline CDR1 and CDR2 sequences are LGHNA and YNFKEQ. The V end was cut by 5 bases, the J end by 5 bases, with 19 bases between. The CDR3 spans 15 residues. CDR3 loop: CASSLGSGFRDEQYF. CDR3 DNA: TGTGCCAGCAGCTTAGGCTCTGGGTTTCGTGACGAGCAGTACTTC.

The V and J genes are TRBV7-2 and TRBJ2-5; weak D call: TRBD2 (5 bases). The CDR3 has 12 residues. Germline V lookup: CDR1 SGHTA, CDR2 FQGNSA. V gave up 5 bases and J gave up 4 bases, with 8 bases separating them. The DNA of the CDR3 is TGTGCCAGCAGCGCACGGGGAGAGACCCAGTACTTC. It specifies CASSARGETQYF.

This clone showed up just once. V usage is TRBV7-2 and J usage is TRBJ2-7; D possibly corresponds to TRBD1 (6 bases). Germline values: CDR1 SGHTA, CDR2 FQGNSA. Deletions cut 5 bases from V and 6 bases from J, with 11 bases between. This CDR3 contains 12 residues. The CDR3 nucleotides read TGTGCCAGCAGCCGACAGGTCCCCGAGCAGTACTTC. Protein: CASSRQVPEQYF.

The chain employs TRBV5-4 and TRBJ1-3; D might be TRBD1 (5 bases). V lost 4 bases, J lost 0 bases, and 8 bases lay in between. This CDR3 has 14 residues. CDR1 and CDR2 from the germline V gene are SGHNT and YYREEE (reference sequence). The CDR3 DNA is TGTGCCAGCAGCCAGGACACCTCTGGAAACACCATATATTTT. Protein product: CASSQDTSGNTIYF.

The V and J genes are TRBV10-3 and TRBJ2-3; D is perhaps TRBD2 (6 bases). The CDR3 loop spans 14 amino acids. The germline CDR1 and CDR2 sequences are ENHRY and SYGVKD. Between the trimmed V and J ends, which lost 3 bases and 5 bases, there was a span of 12 bases. The CDR3 DNA reads TGTGCCATCAGTGACCAGCGGGTCGGAGATACGCAGTATTTT. This gives the protein CAISDQRVGDTQYF.

The CDR3 coding sequence is TGCGCCAGCAGCTTTCAGGGTGTCCCCTACGAGCAGTACTTC. Translated: CASSFQGVPYEQYF. The genes are TRBV5-1 and TRBJ2-7; a possible D gene is TRBD1 (5 bases). CDR3 length: 14 amino acids. From germline, CDR1 is SGHRS and CDR2 YFSETQ. Trimming removed 2 bases at V and 2 bases at J, with 11 bases between.

The chain employs TRBV7-6 and TRBJ1-1; perhaps TRBD1 as D (6 bases). This CDR3 region has 14 residues. Germline V CDR1 and CDR2: SGHVS, FNYEAQ. Trimming pared 5 bases from V and 4 bases from J, leaving 14 bases between. CDR3 region: CASSPSEGGTEAFF. The CDR3 coding sequence is TGTGCCAGCAGCCCAAGCGAGGGGGGCACTGAAGCTTTCTTT.

V and J are TRBV29-1 and TRBJ2-7; D ambiguous. V was clipped by 1 base and J by 1 base, with 14 bases between them. The CDR3 is made up of 15 amino acids. The germline V gene encodes CDR1 SQVTM and CDR2 ANQGSEA. The CDR3 DNA is TGCAGCGTTGAAGTTAGGGCAGTAGGGTCCTACGAGCAGTACTTC. This encodes CSVEVRAVGSYEQYF.

The chain is built from TRBV9 and TRBJ1-1; D remains unclear. V gave up 4 bases and J gave up 0 bases, with 16 bases separating them. The CDR3 is made up of 16 amino acids. Germline V lookup: CDR1 SGDLS, CDR2 YYNGEE. CDR3: CASSHNPGRVNTEAFF. CDR3 nucleotides: TGTGCCAGCAGCCATAACCCAGGACGAGTGAACACTGAAGCTTTCTTT.

This rearrangement joins TRBV6-5 to TRBJ2-7; 8 nucleotides match TRBD2. The CDR3 covers 14 residues. CDR1 and CDR2 from the germline V gene are MNHEY and SVGAGI. Trimming at V came to 6 bases and at J to 0 bases, leaving 4 bases not matched to a gene. The CDR3 DNA reads as TGTGCCAGCAGCCTAGCGGGTGCCTCCTACGAGCAGTACTTC. It codes for CASSLAGASYEQYF.

This sequence joins TRBV5-6 and TRBJ2-1; D unclear. Germline-derived CDR1 and CDR2 are SGHDT and YYEEEE. V was cut by 2 bases and J by 9 bases, with 6 bases left in between. The CDR3 runs 11 residues. The CDR3 nucleotides are TGTGCCAGCAGCTTACAGAGTGAGCAGTTCTTC. It encodes CASSLQSEQFF.